This passage covers 17 T cell receptor beta chains from one sample sequenced in a study of T cells expressing NK-cell markers. TCRdb reprocessed the 5' RACE reads; each CDR3 protein has one entry and no DNA is given. Here the sample table reports about 460,000 distinct CDR3 sequences. The sequenced sample consisted of blood T cells: a sorted CD56 or NKG2C T cell subset, CD4+ or CD8+ T cells, or bulk PBMC T cells (not recorded which). The receptors shown here come from a woman between 50 and 59 years old in good health.

The rearrangement uses TRBV11-2 and TRBJ1-2; as DNA is missing, the TRBD1 call by TCRdb cannot be tested. CDR3 length equals 14 residues. Germline V gene sequence: CDR1 SGHAT, CDR2 FQNNGV. The CDR3 here is CASSLDGDGAGYTF.

The gene calls are TRBV24-1 and TRBJ2-1; TCRdb names TRBD1, which stays unverified in the absence of DNA. The CDR3 totals 16 residues. From germline, CDR1 is KGHDR and CDR2 SFDVKD. CDR3 in amino acids: CATSDSREGPYNEQFF.

The chain is built from TRBV12-3 or TRBV12-4 and TRBJ1-5. This CDR3 has 13 amino acids. CDR3 region: CASSAATNQPQHF.

V is TRBV5-1 and J is TRBJ1-1; TCRdb proposes TRBD1, but this gene call is untestable without DNA. The CDR3 contains 13 residues. CDR1 and CDR2 from the germline V gene are SGHRS and YFSETQ. The CDR3 reads CASSTGQNTEAFF.

The chain recombines TRBV10-3 with TRBJ2-1; as DNA is missing, the TRBD2 call by TCRdb cannot be tested. The CDR3 is made up of 13 amino acids. Germline V gene sequence: CDR1 ENHRY, CDR2 SYGVKD. The CDR3 sequence is CAINPGGYNEQFF.

V is TRBV4-2 and J is TRBJ2-3; there is no DNA to check the TCRdb D call of TRBD2. The CDR3 contains 17 residues. The V gene's germline CDR1 is LGHNA and CDR2 YNFKEQ. CDR3 amino acids: CASSPNIAGGPSDTQYF.

V usage is TRBV14 and J usage is TRBJ1-4; the D call of TRBD1 rests on TCRdb alone, since no DNA is present to check it. Germline CDR1 reads SGHDN; CDR2 reads FVKESK. CDR3 size: 18 residues. CDR3 region: CASSLPKLSGQGGEKLFF.

The J gene is TRBJ2-1, the V gene TRBV9; TCRdb's assignment of TRBD2 cannot be checked, as there is no DNA. The CDR3 covers 19 residues. Germline CDR1 SGDLS, CDR2 YYNGEE. The CDR3 sequence: CASSGSGTSGISSYNEQFF.

The V and J genes are TRBV10-3 and TRBJ2-6. Germline values: CDR1 ENHRY, CDR2 SYGVKD. The CDR3 sequence is 14 residues long. The CDR3: CAISAVSGANVLTF.

The rearrangement joins TRBV7-2 to TRBJ2-3. This CDR3 is built from 14 residues. Germline lookup yields CDR1 SGHTA and CDR2 FQGNSA. CDR3 residues: CASSADGSTDTQYF. The variable domain in full, completed from reference TRBV7-2 and TRBJ2-3, reads GAGVSQSPSNKVTEKGKDVELRCDPISGHTALYWYRQSLGQGLEFLIYFQGNSAPDKSGLPSDRFSAERTGGSVSTLTIQRTQQEDSAVYLCASSADGSTDTQYFGPGTRLTVL.

The rearrangement joins TRBV30 to TRBJ2-1; TCRdb's D gene call, TRBD2, goes unchecked for lack of DNA. Per germline, CDR1 GTSNPN and CDR2 SVGIG (reference sequence). This CDR3 contains 15 residues. This CDR3 is CAWTSGRAGYNEQFF. Full variable domain (missing parts from reference TRBV30 and TRBJ2-1): SQTIHQWPATLVQPVGSPLSLECTVEGTSNPNLYWYRQAAGRGLQLLFYSVGIGQISSEVPQNLSASRPQDRQFILSSKKLLLSDSGFYLCAWTSGRAGYNEQFFGPGTRLTVL.

J is TRBJ2-2 and V is TRBV6-5; TCRdb reports TRBD1, a call that lacks DNA to check it against. The CDR3 totals 15 residues. Germline assignment: CDR1 MNHEY and CDR2 SVGAGI. The CDR3 spells CASSYGTANTGELFF.

V and J are TRBV10-3 and TRBJ2-3; as DNA is missing, the TRBD1 call by TCRdb cannot be tested. There are 15 residues in the CDR3. Per germline, CDR1 ENHRY and CDR2 SYGVKD. The CDR3: CAISLQGASTDTQYF.

V usage is TRBV9 and J usage is TRBJ2-3; the D gene TCRdb calls, TRBD2, cannot be checked with no DNA. Germline CDR1 reads SGDLS; CDR2 reads YYNGEE. This CDR3 comprises 15 residues. CDR3 protein: CASSPGLARTDTQYF.

V usage is TRBV14 and J usage is TRBJ2-1; the D gene TCRdb calls, TRBD1, cannot be checked with no DNA. The length of the CDR3 is 17 residues. The germline CDR1 and CDR2 sequences are SGHDN and FVKESK. This CDR3 is CASSPRLGDPSYNEQFF.

This sequence joins TRBV6-5 and TRBJ2-7. Germline CDR1 reads MNHEY; CDR2 reads SVGAGI. This CDR3 has 13 residues. CDR3 sequence reads: CASMESTAYEQYF.

V is TRBV5-1 and J is TRBJ2-3; TCRdb designates TRBD1, a call that cannot be tested without DNA. Germline V gene data show CDR1 as SGHRS and CDR2 as YFSETQ. The CDR3 spans 15 residues. The CDR3 spells CASSLPRGRRDTQYF.